One T cell receptor (beta chain) is described in this entry. Its target is unknown. The CDR3 totals 12 residues. Germline V gene lookup returns CDR1 ENHRY and CDR2 SYGVKD. The V end was cut by 7 bases, the J end by 8 bases, with 12 bases between. TCR beta VDJ and CDR3 profiling used genomic DNA as template. A single record per CDR3 protein comes from TCRdb applying MiXCR to the reads. The sample lists approximately 100,000 distinct CDR3 sequences; approximately 73% were seen once. The sample belongs to a study of CD8+CD57+ T cells in acquired aplastic anemia. Whole-study findings and limits: Significant differences in CD8+ Simpson's diversity were not observed between patients and controls. Researchers report that about 28 CD8+ CDR3 sequences appeared in both patients and controls.

Patients selected for sequencing had displayed CD8+CD57+ cell expansion by flow cytometry. All participating patients were living with severe acquired aplastic anemia. The V call is TRBV10-3, the J call TRBJ2-1; no reliable D call. The clonotype originates from a human donor with aplastic anemia. Sequencing was done on a sample of sorted CD4+, CD8+, or CD8+CD57+ T cells (not recorded which) from PBMCs. The CDR3 loop is CAINAPGHEQFF. The CDR3 DNA reads TGTGCCATCAATGCGCCGGGCCATGAGCAGTTCTTC.